Presented here are 9 T cell receptor beta chains from one specimen sequenced in a study of blood T cells in healthy people across ages (dated by TCRdb to the mid-2010s). Library method: 5' RACE. Data came from an Illumina HiSeq 2500. The second PCR ran for roughly 7 to 12 cycles and used a J-beta primer mix along with a sample-barcoded 5' primer. Clones were called with MiXCR by TCRdb after fastp trimmed the public reads at Q25, and only in-frame beta chains were retained. Every CDR3 protein is listed once, alongside the most common genes and DNA of its rows. The sample data list 1.5 million to 2 million distinct CDR3 sequences, and about 50% of these were observed just once. The ten largest clones take up approximately 2.1% of the sample. Sequenced sample: blood. These receptors were taken from a woman between 35 and 50 years old in good health.

This clonotype was seen a few times. The chain combines TRBV7-2 with TRBJ2-7; 8 bases agree with TRBD1. Germline CDR1 reads SGHTA; CDR2 reads FQGNSA. The length of the CDR3 is 15 residues. The V gene end was trimmed by 5 bases and the J gene end by 3 bases; junction bases not matched to a gene: 9. CDR3 DNA sequence: TGTGCCAGCAGCGCCCGGGACAGGCTTATCTACGAGCAGTACTTC. Its translation: CASSARDRLIYEQYF.

A few counts support this clonotype. The rearrangement uses TRBV29-1 and TRBJ2-1; 7 bases agree with TRBD2. The CDR3 runs to 14 residues. V lost 6 bases to trimming and J lost 2 bases; unmatched junction nucleotides: 7. Germline V CDR1 and CDR2: SQVTM, ANQGSEA. This chain's CDR3 is CSVIKRGPYNEQFF. The CDR3 DNA follows: TGCAGCGTGATAAAGCGGGGACCCTACAATGAGCAGTTCTTC.

This chain connects TRBV20-1 to TRBJ1-4, with D possibly matching TRBD1 (5 bases). This CDR3 has 15 amino acids. The V and J ends lost 3 bases and 4 bases respectively, with 15 bases between them. Looked up from germline, CDR1 is DFQATT and CDR2 is SNEGSKA (reference sequence). CDR3: CSARTVRGFNEKLFF. The CDR3 DNA reads TGCAGTGCTAGGACCGTCCGGGGGTTTAATGAAAAACTGTTTTTT.

The gene calls are TRBV20-1 and TRBJ2-4; the D is unclear. The germline gives CDR1 DFQATT, CDR2 SNEGSKA (reference sequence). This CDR3 has 13 amino acids. The germline V and J ends were trimmed by 6 bases and 8 bases, with 17 bases remaining between them. The CDR3 region has the DNA TGCAGTGCCAACTCCCAAGCACCCTACATTCAGTACTTC. Encoded protein: CSANSQAPYIQYF.

The chain joins TRBV13 to TRBJ2-1; TRBD2 aligns across 8 bases. The J segment lost 13 bases and the V segment lost 4 bases, leaving 12 bases of the junction unmatched. Germline V CDR1 and CDR2: PRHDT, FYEKMQ (reference sequence). The CDR3 contains 14 residues. DNA for the CDR3: TGTGCCAGCAGCTCCACTAGCGGCCAGGAGACCCAGTTCTTC. Translated, it gives CASSSTSGQETQFF.

The chain links TRBV7-2 to TRBJ2-7; 10 bases map to TRBD2. The CDR3 runs to 18 residues. With 0 bases clipped from V and 6 bases from J, the junction kept 14 bases outside the gene matches. CDR1 and CDR2 (germline): SGHTA, FQGNSA. CDR3 loop: CASSLAPSGGAKLLEQYF. The CDR3, as DNA: TGTGCCAGCAGCTTAGCTCCCAGCGGGGGGGCCAAACTCCTCGAGCAGTACTTC.

This clonotype was observed a few times. The chain has TRBV4-3 and TRBJ2-1; TRBD2 aligns across 8 bases. This CDR3 has 16 amino acids. The V and J ends lost 0 bases and 4 bases, in that order; junction bases with no gene match: 5. The germline V gene has CDR1 LGHNA and CDR2 YSLEER. DNA for the CDR3: TGCGCCAGCAGCCAAGACCTAACGGGGGGGTACAATGAGCAGTTCTTC. Residues: CASSQDLTGGYNEQFF.

This clonotype was counted between two and nine times. This may come from a read error, since a much larger clone is one base off. V and J are TRBV4-2 and TRBJ2-1; a weak D match, TRBD2 (6 bases). The J call is doubtful: the DNA matches TRBJ2-7 better. The germline V gene has CDR1 LGHNA and CDR2 YNFKEQ. The CDR3 is made up of 15 amino acids. CDR3 amino acids: CASSQEGGSYNEQYF. The CDR3, as DNA: TGTGCCAGCAGCCAAGAAGGAGGGTCCTACAATGAGCAGTACTTC.

This chain links TRBV5-1 with TRBJ2-3, with 8 bases lining up with TRBD2. The ends lost 4 bases at V and 2 bases at J; junction bases unmatched: 6. Per germline, CDR1 SGHRS and CDR2 YFSETQ. This CDR3 comprises 15 residues. The CDR3 DNA reads TGCGCCAGCAGCCAAAAAGCGGGGGCCACAGATACGCAGTATTTT. Its translation: CASSQKAGATDTQYF.